The present T cell receptor (beta chain) was sequenced within a study of blood T cell repertoires in COVID-19. As for the study in general: From the United States, Italy and Spain came samples of acute and convalescent COVID-19. Sample material is recorded as cDNA or gDNA derived from T cells, B-cell-depleted T cells, or PBMCs.

The authors' processing: The assay estimated nucleated cells by amplifying reference gene primers. Profiling relied on immunoSEQ multiplex PCR, and the TCRdb table lists in-frame clones only, not all of them. The V and J calls and clone size are taken from that table; D and trimming were inferred from the DNA. The sample includes 45,000 or so clones, nearly 85% of them seen just once. The CDR3 is made up of 19 amino acids. From germline, CDR1 is MGHRA and CDR2 YSYEKL. V lost 4 bases to trimming and J lost 1 base, with 25 bases between them. The sample was peripheral blood. This receptor was identified in a man aged 80 or over in a cohort sampled during active COVID-19. V gene TRBV4-1 combines with J gene TRBJ1-1, with D maybe TRBD1 (5 bases). As DNA, the CDR3 is TGCGCCAGCAGCCCACCTTTGGGCAGGGTGAGTCTTAGGAACACTGAAGCTTTCTTT. Protein product: CASSPPLGRVSLRNTEAFF.